This TCR beta chain was recovered during a study of Ad26.COV2.S vaccination and SARS-CoV-2 variants (dated by TCRdb to the early 2020s). Background for the entire study: Vaccine-arm donors were drawn from COV1001, a multicentre, randomized, double-blind, placebo-controlled phase I-IIa trial of Ad26.COV2.S in healthy adults. TCRbeta repertoire sequencing served as the tool for gauging how specific and how broad the SARS-CoV-2-reactive T cell receptors were following Ad26.COV2.S vaccination. Trial participants were randomized into five groups of five, in which low-dose or high-dose Ad26.COV2.S was given once or twice, or placebo was given on both occasions. Ad26.COV2.S was given intramuscularly at 5x10^10 or 1x10^11 viral particles, as a single shot or as two shots 56 days apart. The TCR-sequenced set comprised around 30 samples: about 19 Ad26.COV2.S vaccine recipients, 5 placebo recipients and 8 SARS-CoV-2 convalescent individuals. Throughout the experiments and outcome assessment, investigators stayed blinded to trial group allocation.

The treatment or condition label on this specimen signifies: around 19 received Ad26.COV2.S at low or high dose, single or two shots; five or six received placebo; per-sample allocation not given. For vaccine and placebo recipients, repertoires were sequenced using samples collected on day 63 after the first injection. In Cohort 1b, roughly 26 adults aged 18-55 years were enrolled at a single site in Boston, USA, between 29 July and 7 August 2020. As a vaccine, Ad26.COV2.S was a replication-incompetent adenovirus type 26 vector that expressed a prefusion-stabilized SARS-CoV-2 spike protein derived from the original Wuhan strain. The paper's findings and limits, for the study overall: After vaccination, substantial breadth of spike-specific CD8+ and CD4+ T cell responses was reported. The study was not powered to compare responses between vaccine doses or regimens. It was noted by the authors that total T cell responses may have been underestimated by the TCR breadth and depth analyses. Spike-specific TCR breadth was higher in Ad26.COV2.S recipients than in placebo recipients (P = 0.0014). Non-spike TCR breadth was comparable between vaccine and placebo recipients, consistent with the vaccine containing only spike.

About this clone itself: The antigen this receptor binds is unknown. Base qualities are missing; no much larger clone stands one base away.

Taken from the germline V gene (reference sequence), the CDR1 and CDR2 loops are LNHDA and SQIVND. Reading from cysteine to phenylalanine, the CDR3 counts 15 amino acids. The kept DNA is CDR3 alone, 45 bases in frame from the first base. At the junction V is shortened by 1 base and J by 2 bases, with 11 bases in between. TCRbeta CDR3 regions were sequenced with the immunoSEQ Assay. After extraction, genomic DNA underwent amplification by bias-controlled multiplex PCR, followed by high-throughput sequencing. The published analysis was carried out like this. To quantify the absolute abundance of every unique TCRbeta CDR3 region, sequences were collapsed and filtered. T cell fraction was estimated by normalizing TCRbeta template counts to usable DNA, with usable DNA measured through amplification of reference genes found in all nucleated cells. Repertoire TCRs were annotated as SARS-CoV-2-specific when V gene, CDR3 amino acid sequence and J gene were exactly matched to a known reactive TCR set. The reference SARS-CoV-2 TCR set came from MIRA and was filtered for enrichment in COVID-19-positive ImmuneCODE repertoires, removing public or cross-reactive TCRs. Based on the MIRA antigens, annotated TCRs were further analysed at the level of specific ORF or position within ORF. Depth was the summed frequency of annotated unique rearrangements, while breadth was defined as annotated unique rearrangements over total unique productive rearrangements. Two-sided Wilcoxon rank-sum tests were used to compare TCR breadth between groups. The clones in this table, taken by TCRdb from immuneACCESS, are in-frame only. Not every clone is retained; where verified, under half of the shortfall comes from an unresolved V gene, and the cause of the rest is unknown. V and J calls and clone size are copied from that table; D and trimming were computed from the DNA. Present in this sample are roughly 500,000 clones, 89% of which were seen just once. The top ten clones comprise over 2.5% of the sample.

The chain links TRBV19 with TRBJ1-2; the D gene remains uncertain. This clonotype was sampled from a person between 18 and 65 years old who received the Ad26.COV2.S COVID-19 vaccine or a placebo. The sequencing used peripheral blood, collected in a trial of Ad26.COV2.S vaccine versus placebo. The CDR3 loop reads CASSIVGSWNYGYTF. In nucleotides, the sequence is TGTGCCAGTAGTATAGTTGGGTCATGGAACTATGGCTACACCTTC.